The 28 T cell receptor beta chains reported below all come from one sample, sequenced in a study of blood T cell repertoires in COVID-19. Profiled with immunoSEQ multiplex PCR; TCRdb holds only in-frame clones, not every one. The repertoire holds fewer than 250,000 clones, with about four fifths as singletons. Input material: PBMCs or T cells enriched from blood (not recorded which). Receptor source: a woman in her fifties or sixties who had been exposed to COVID-19.

The chain has TRBV5-1 and TRBJ1-2; D might be TRBD1 (6 bases). The CDR3 runs to 17 residues. Per germline, CDR1 SGHRS and CDR2 YFSETQ. The V end lost 3 bases, the J end lost 2 bases, and 20 bases lay between the germline ends. Here the CDR3 DNA reads TGCGCCAGCAGCTCATCCTCCAACAGGGTCCCCAACTATGGCTACACCTTC. Its protein product is CASSSSSNRVPNYGYTF.

This rearrangement joins TRBV15 to TRBJ2-5, with 9 positions matching TRBD1. Germline-derived CDR1 and CDR2 are LNHNV and YYDKDF (reference sequence). There are 15 residues in the CDR3. V was pared by 7 bases and J by 5 bases, with 11 bases of the junction left unmatched. CDR3 residues: CATTKKQGARETQYF. The DNA for the CDR3 is TGTGCCACCACGAAAAAACAGGGGGCGCGGGAGACCCAGTACTTC. Full variable domain (outside the CDR3, taken from reference TRBV15 and TRBJ2-5): DAMVIQNPRYQVTQFGKPVTLSCSQTLNHNVMYWYQQKSSQAPKLLFHYYDKDFNNEADTPDNFQSRRPNTSFCFLDIRSPGLGDTAMYLCATTKKQGARETQYFGPGTRLLVL.

The gene calls are TRBV20-1 and TRBJ2-3; 8 bases map to TRBD1. This CDR3 is built from 13 residues. Looked up from germline, CDR1 is DFQATT and CDR2 is SNEGSKA (reference sequence). V lost 3 bases and J lost 3; bases outside the gene matches: 2. The CDR3 sequence: CSASRQGTDTQYF. The CDR3 DNA is TGCAGTGCTAGTCGACAGGGGACAGATACGCAGTATTTT.

This CDR3 is CATSRAGGSSYEQYF. DNA for the CDR3: TGTGCCACCAGCAGAGCAGGGGGGAGCTCCTACGAGCAGTACTTC. The chain links TRBV15 to TRBJ2-7; perhaps TRBD1 as D (7 bases). This CDR3 spans 15 amino acids. The V end was cut by 1 base, the J end by 0 bases, with 10 bases between. Per germline, CDR1 LNHNV and CDR2 YYDKDF (reference sequence).

The chain joins TRBV6-6 to TRBJ2-3; 8 nucleotides match TRBD1. This CDR3 comprises 16 residues. The germline gives CDR1 MNHNY, CDR2 SVGAGI (reference sequence). V gave up 4 bases and J gave up 4 bases; unmatched junction bases: 10. CDR3 bases: TGTGCCAGCAGTTCCCAGGACAGGGCCGCTTCAGATACGCAGTATTTT. Translated: CASSSQDRAASDTQYF.

V and J are TRBV9 and TRBJ1-2; D gene unclear. Germline assignment: CDR1 SGDLS and CDR2 YYNGEE. The length of the CDR3 is 12 residues. The V end lost 0 bases, the J end lost 8 bases, and 8 bases lay between the germline ends. The CDR3 loop is CASSVAVEGYTF. Here the CDR3 DNA reads TGTGCCAGCAGCGTAGCTGTTGAGGGCTACACCTTC.

This clone was found once. The rearrangement links TRBV7-2 to TRBJ2-7; 7 bases agree with TRBD1. V trimming: 5 bases; J trimming: 0 bases; junction bases outside the gene matches: 4. CDR1 and CDR2 from the germline V gene are SGHTA and FQGNSA. CDR3 length: 14 amino acids. Here the CDR3 reads CASSGTAGSYEQYF. As DNA, the CDR3 is TGTGCCAGCAGCGGGACAGCCGGCTCCTACGAGCAGTACTTC.

The chain links TRBV14 to TRBJ2-4, with TRBD2 matching 8 bases. The CDR3 is 15 amino acids. Germline CDR1 SGHDN, CDR2 FVKESK. The J segment lost 6 bases and the V segment lost 0 bases, leaving 4 bases of the junction unmatched. The CDR3: CASSQDRTSSNIQYF. CDR3 coding DNA: TGTGCCAGCAGCCAAGATAGGACTAGCTCAAACATTCAGTACTTC. Drawing the rest from reference TRBV14 and TRBJ2-4, the complete variable domain is EAGVTQFPSHSVIEKGQTVTLRCDPISGHDNLYWYRRVMGKEIKFLLHFVKESKQDESGMPNNRFLAERTGGTYSTLKVQPAELEDSGVYFCASSQDRTSSNIQYFGAGTRLSVL.

This rearrangement joins TRBV20-1 to TRBJ2-1, with D perhaps matching TRBD1 (6 bases). This CDR3 region has 14 residues. Looked up from germline, CDR1 is DFQATT and CDR2 is SNEGSKA (reference sequence). V lost 3 bases and J 7 bases, leaving 16 bases between the germline ends. For the CDR3, the DNA is TGCAGTGCTAGTCTTCCAGGGGTAATGAATGAGCAGTTCTTC. Translating gives CSASLPGVMNEQFF.

The chain joins TRBV7-3 to TRBJ2-2; D possibly corresponds to TRBD2 (5 bases). In germline, CDR1 is SGHTA, CDR2 FQGTGA. The CDR3 contains 14 residues. V lost 0 bases and J 5 bases, leaving 7 bases between the germline ends. This CDR3 is CASSLTGETGELFF. The DNA of the CDR3 is TGTGCCAGCAGCTTAACTGGGGAGACCGGGGAGCTGTTTTTT.

This chain links TRBV7-2 with TRBJ1-1; 8 nucleotides match TRBD1. Germline V gene lookup returns CDR1 SGHTA and CDR2 FQGNSA. Trimming cost V 2 bases and J 4 bases; bases outside gene matches: 6. This CDR3 has 15 residues. DNA for the CDR3: TGTGCCAGCAGCTTATCCCCAGGGGGCCTCACTGAAGCTTTCTTT. This sequence encodes CASSLSPGGLTEAFF.

CDR3 bases: TGTGCCAGCAGTCGCCTCCGACGCTCGGGGGCTAACTATGGCTACACCTTC. The encoded protein is CASSRLRRSGANYGYTF. The V call is TRBV6-6, the J call TRBJ1-2; D may be TRBD1 (5 bases). CDR1 is MNHNY and CDR2 is SVGAGI in the germline V gene (reference sequence). This CDR3 spans 17 amino acids. V was cut by 5 bases and J by 0 bases, with 19 bases left in between.

This clone was seen once. The chain combines TRBV10-3 with TRBJ1-3; no clear D gene. V was trimmed by 3 bases and J by 4 bases, leaving 13 bases between them. CDR1 and CDR2 (germline): ENHRY, SYGVKD. The CDR3 sequence is 15 residues long. CDR3 in DNA: TGTGCCATCAGTGAAAGCGCGGGCAGGGGAAACACCATATATTTT. This encodes CAISESAGRGNTIYF.

This chain uses TRBV3-1 (or the pseudogene TRBV3-2) with TRBJ1-5, with D unclear. Trimming removed 8 bases at V and 6 bases at J, with 17 bases between. Per the germline V gene, CDR1 is LGHDT and CDR2 is YNNKEL (reference sequence). This CDR3 is built from 14 residues. The CDR3 nucleotides are TGTGCCAGCGACTCGACCCCATCGGGTCAGCCCCAGCATTTT. Amino acids: CASDSTPSGQPQHF.

The chain combines TRBV7-2 with TRBJ2-7; 7 nucleotides line up with TRBD2. Germline assignment: CDR1 SGHTA and CDR2 FQGNSA. The CDR3 totals 16 residues. With 1 base clipped from V and 2 bases from J, the junction kept 8 bases outside the gene matches. This chain's CDR3 is CASSLDLTSRPYEQYF. The CDR3 DNA sequence: TGTGCCAGCAGCTTAGACTTGACTAGCAGACCCTACGAGCAGTACTTC. The full variable domain, completed using reference TRBV7-2 and TRBJ2-7, is GAGVSQSPSNKVTEKGKDVELRCDPISGHTALYWYRQSLGQGLEFLIYFQGNSAPDKSGLPSDRFSAERTGGSVSTLTIQRTQQEDSAVYLCASSLDLTSRPYEQYFGPGTRLTVT.

This clone was observed once. V usage is TRBV4-2 and J usage is TRBJ1-2; 8 bases align to TRBD1. J gave up 8 bases and V 0 bases, and 8 bases lay outside the gene matches. Per the germline V gene, CDR1 is LGHNA and CDR2 is YNFKEQ. This CDR3 has 15 residues. Written as DNA, the CDR3 is TGTGCCAGCAGCCAAGATTATGGCAGGGGGCGCGGCTACACCTTC. Translating it yields CASSQDYGRGRGYTF.

This chain uses TRBV5-6 with TRBJ2-5; D is uncertain. CDR1 and CDR2 (germline): SGHDT, YYEEEE. The CDR3 loop spans 14 amino acids. V dropped 2 bases and J dropped 1 base, with 9 bases sitting between them. The CDR3 nucleotides are TGTGCCAGCAGCTTCCAACTGAGCCAAGAGACCCAGTACTTC. This encodes CASSFQLSQETQYF.

J is TRBJ2-3 and V is TRBV5-6, with 8 bases identical to TRBD1. The CDR3 runs to 15 residues. CDR1 is SGHDT, CDR2 YYEEEE, per germline. Losses at the gene ends were 1 base for V and 6 bases for J; bases not matched to a gene: 7. This CDR3 is CASSLSDRDRDTQYF. For the CDR3, the DNA is TGTGCCAGCAGCTTGTCGGACAGGGATAGGGATACGCAGTATTTT.

This clone came up once. V is TRBV4-1 and J is TRBJ2-1; 7 nucleotides match TRBD1. The CDR3 contains 13 residues. Germline CDR1 is MGHRA and CDR2 is YSYEKL. Unmatched junction bases numbered 1, after V lost 0 bases and J lost 8 bases. The CDR3 region has the DNA TGCGCCAGCAGCCAAGATCAGGGGGATGAGCAGTTCTTC. It encodes CASSQDQGDEQFF.

V gene TRBV9 combines with J gene TRBJ2-5; D might be TRBD2 (6 bases). Germline loops: CDR1 SGDLS, CDR2 YYNGEE. Between the trimmed V and J ends, which lost 3 bases and 7 bases, there was a span of 16 bases. The CDR3 covers 14 residues. The CDR3: CASSALAHAATQYF. CDR3 in DNA: TGTGCCAGCAGCGCCCTAGCGCACGCGGCGACCCAGTACTTC.

The chain is built from TRBV7-3 and TRBJ2-1; 8 bases agree with TRBD2. The germline V gene has CDR1 SGHTA and CDR2 FQGTGA. The length of the CDR3 is 14 residues. V lost 5 bases and J lost 7; bases outside the gene matches: 7. CDR3 nucleotide sequence: TGTGCCAGCAGCATCGGGGGGGCTAATAATGAGCAGTTCTTC. This sequence encodes CASSIGGANNEQFF.

This clone was seen once. For the CDR3, the DNA is TGTGCCAGCAGCTTAGACGGGAGCTCCTACAATGAGCAGTTCTTC. Translated, it gives CASSLDGSSYNEQFF. V gene TRBV7-2 combines with J gene TRBJ2-1; weak D call: TRBD2 (6 bases). The V gene's germline CDR1 is SGHTA and CDR2 FQGNSA. The V end was cut by 1 base, the J end by 0 bases, with 7 bases between. The CDR3 consists of 15 residues.

This sequence joins TRBV15 and TRBJ1-1; no reliable D call. Germline V gene data show CDR1 as LNHNV and CDR2 as YYDKDF (reference sequence). Trimming shortened V by 0 bases and J by 6 bases, and 11 bases separated the two germline ends. The CDR3 length is 14 residues. Written as DNA, the CDR3 is TGTGCCACCAGCAGAGATATAGATGTCGCTGAAGCTTTCTTT. It specifies CATSRDIDVAEAFF.

CDR3 nucleotide sequence: TGTGCCAGCACCCGCGAACAGACAGGGTTGGATGAGCAGTTCTTC. Translated: CASTREQTGLDEQFF. The chain recombines TRBV2 with TRBJ2-1; 7 bases align to TRBD1. J gave up 8 bases and V 7 bases, and 14 bases lay outside the gene matches. There are 15 residues in the CDR3. CDR1 is SNHLY, CDR2 FYNNEI, per germline.

The genes are TRBV12-3 or TRBV12-4 and TRBJ1-1, with D uncertain. The CDR3 totals 12 residues. V lost 3 bases to trimming and J lost 5 bases, with 7 bases between them. Written as DNA, the CDR3 is TGTGCCAGCAGTTTTGCGGCGACTGAAGCTTTCTTT. Translation gives CASSFAATEAFF.

The rearrangement links TRBV9 to TRBJ2-5; D possibly corresponds to TRBD2 (5 bases). Trimming cost V 3 bases and J 1 base, with 10 bases left between them. The length of the CDR3 is 14 residues. The V gene's germline CDR1 is SGDLS and CDR2 YYNGEE. CDR3 protein: CASSDRTGQETQYF. In DNA form, the CDR3 reads TGTGCCAGCAGCGACCGGACTGGCCAAGAGACCCAGTACTTC.

The CDR3 region is CASSSGVLVKNIQYF. The CDR3 bases are TGTGCCAGCAGCTCGGGGGTTTTGGTCAAAAACATTCAGTACTTC. This chain connects TRBV11-1 to TRBJ2-4; the D gene is possibly TRBD2 (6 bases). Germline V lookup: CDR1 SGHAT, CDR2 FQDESV (reference sequence). Trimming cost V 4 bases and J 3 bases, with 13 bases left between them. The CDR3 is made up of 15 amino acids.

Comment on this clone: Other DNA variants within this sample encode the same CDR3. This chain connects TRBV12-3 or TRBV12-4 to TRBJ1-2; D is perhaps TRBD1 (6 bases). The CDR3 contains 13 residues. Trimming pared 1 base from V and 7 bases from J, leaving 10 bases between. The CDR3 sequence is CASSLGGRGGYTF. The CDR3 DNA is TGTGCCAGCAGTTTAGGGGGGCGCGGTGGCTACACCTTC.